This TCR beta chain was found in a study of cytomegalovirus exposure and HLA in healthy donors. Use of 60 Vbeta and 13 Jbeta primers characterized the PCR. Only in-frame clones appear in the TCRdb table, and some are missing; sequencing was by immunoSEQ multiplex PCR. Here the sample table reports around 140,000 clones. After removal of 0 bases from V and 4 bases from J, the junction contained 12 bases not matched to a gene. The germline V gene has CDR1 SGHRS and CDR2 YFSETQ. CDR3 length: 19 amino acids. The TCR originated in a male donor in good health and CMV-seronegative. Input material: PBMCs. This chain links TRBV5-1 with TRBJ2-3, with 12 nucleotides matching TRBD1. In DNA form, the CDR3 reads TGCGCCAGCAGCTTGGGGGCCGGGACAGGGGGCTATCTGGCAGATACGCAGTATTTT. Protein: CASSLGAGTGGYLADTQYF.